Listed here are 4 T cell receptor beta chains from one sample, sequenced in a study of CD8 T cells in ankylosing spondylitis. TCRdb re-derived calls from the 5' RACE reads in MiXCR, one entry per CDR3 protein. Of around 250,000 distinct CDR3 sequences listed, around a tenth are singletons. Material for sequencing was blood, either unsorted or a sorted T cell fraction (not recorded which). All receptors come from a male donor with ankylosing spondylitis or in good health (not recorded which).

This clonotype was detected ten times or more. The CDR3 spells CATGVGTDYNEQFF. In nucleotides, the CDR3 is TGTGCAACCGGTGTCGGGACCGATTACAATGAGCAGTTCTTC. This chain connects TRBV7-9 to TRBJ2-1, with D perhaps matching TRBD1 or TRBD2 (5 bases each). The CDR3 covers 14 residues. CDR1 is SEHNR, CDR2 FQNEAQ, per germline (reference sequence).

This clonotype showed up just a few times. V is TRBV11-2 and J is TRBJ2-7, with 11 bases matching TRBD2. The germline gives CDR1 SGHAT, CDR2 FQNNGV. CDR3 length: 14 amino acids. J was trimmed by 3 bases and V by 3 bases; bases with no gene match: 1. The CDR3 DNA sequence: TGTGCCAGCAGCTTTAGCGGGAGGGACTACGAGCAGTACTTC. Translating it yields CASSFSGRDYEQYF.

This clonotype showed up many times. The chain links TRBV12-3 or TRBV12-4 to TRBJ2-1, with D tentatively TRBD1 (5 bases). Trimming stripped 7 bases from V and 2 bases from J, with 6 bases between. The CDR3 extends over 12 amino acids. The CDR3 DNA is TGTGCCAGCAAGGGGCCCTACAATGAGCAGTTCTTC. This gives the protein CASKGPYNEQFF.

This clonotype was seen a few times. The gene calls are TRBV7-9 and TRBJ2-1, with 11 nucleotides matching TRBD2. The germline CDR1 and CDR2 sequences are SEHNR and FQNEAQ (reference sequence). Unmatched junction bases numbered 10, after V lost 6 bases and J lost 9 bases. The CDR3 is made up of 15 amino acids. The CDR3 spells CASSSGLAASGEQFF. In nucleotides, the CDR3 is TGTGCCAGCAGTTCGGGACTAGCGGCATCGGGTGAGCAGTTCTTC.